Below, 8 T cell receptor beta chains from the same sample are listed, as sequenced in a study of blood T cells in healthy people across ages. Then a second PCR, running about 7 to 11 cycles, was carried out with a sample-barcoded 5' primer and a J-beta primer mix. TCRdb re-called the 5' RACE reads through MiXCR, storing one row per CDR3 protein. The sample shows roughly 1,700,000 distinct CDR3 sequences, roughly 30% of them seen only once. Sequenced input: blood. These receptors were collected from a woman in her twenties or thirties in good health.

V usage is TRBV20-1 and J usage is TRBJ1-2; tentatively, D is TRBD1 (5 bases). The length of the CDR3 is 14 residues. Deletions cut 3 bases from V and 7 bases from J, with 18 bases between. Germline V gene data show CDR1 as DFQATT and CDR2 as SNEGSKA (reference sequence). CDR3 DNA sequence: TGCAGTGCTAGTATGGCGCAGGGAAGTTCTGGCTACACCTTC. Its translation: CSASMAQGSSGYTF.

The gene calls are TRBV5-1 and TRBJ2-1, with D possibly matching TRBD2 (10 bases). Germline V lookup: CDR1 SGHRS, CDR2 YFSETQ. The V gene lost 6 bases and the J gene lost 8 bases, with 21 bases spanning the gap. The CDR3 consists of 15 residues. CDR3 region: CASKRGGQGVDEQFF. The CDR3 nucleotides read TGCGCCAGCAAGCGGGGGGGACAGGGAGTAGATGAGCAGTTCTTC.

The table lists this clonotype with a few counts. The V and J genes are TRBV16 and TRBJ2-7; D may match TRBD1 or TRBD2 (5 bases each). Germline loops: CDR1 KGHSY, CDR2 FQNENV. The CDR3 extends over 15 amino acids. The V and J ends lost 8 bases and 3 bases respectively, with 20 bases between them. This chain's CDR3 is CASRANQGVGYEQYF. The CDR3 DNA is TGTGCCAGCCGCGCAAATCAGGGAGTTGGCTACGAGCAGTACTTC. The full variable domain, in which reference TRBV16 and TRBJ2-7 provide the parts outside the CDR3, is GEEVAQTPKHLVRGEGQKAKLYCAPIKGHSYVFWYQQVLKNEFKFLISFQNENVFDETGMPKERFSAKCLPNSPCSLEIQATKLEDSAVYFCASRANQGVGYEQYFGPGTRLTVT.

The gene calls are TRBV30 and TRBJ2-5; D could derive from TRBD1 or TRBD2 (6 bases each). Per the germline V gene, CDR1 is GTSNPN and CDR2 is SVGIG (reference sequence). Trimming stripped 3 bases from V and 1 base from J, with 12 bases between. The CDR3 has 14 residues. The CDR3 protein is CAWRRRGSQETQYF. DNA for the CDR3: TGTGCCTGGAGGAGGAGGGGGTCCCAAGAGACCCAGTACTTC.

V is TRBV27 and J is TRBJ1-4; D call uncertain. V lost 2 bases and J 6 bases, leaving 7 bases between the germline ends. The V gene's germline CDR1 is MNHEY and CDR2 SMNVEV (reference sequence). This CDR3 is built from 13 residues. This CDR3 is CASSLEQHEKLFF. Written as DNA, the CDR3 is TGTGCCAGCAGTTTAGAACAGCATGAAAAACTGTTTTTT.

The V and J genes are TRBV3-1 and TRBJ2-7, with 7 bases aligning to TRBD2. The J call may be wrong; the DNA end is better matched by TRBJ2-5. Germline V gene data show CDR1 as LGHDT and CDR2 as YNNKEL (reference sequence). The CDR3 contains 14 residues. CDR3 amino acids: CASSRNGGGETQYF. The CDR3 DNA reads as TGTGCCAGCAGCCGGAATGGGGGGGGAGAGACCCAGTACTTC.

Note on this clonotype: A much larger clone is a single base away; this may be a read error. The V call is TRBV29-1, the J call TRBJ1-2; D is possibly TRBD1 (6 bases). The CDR3 spans 12 residues. Between the trimmed V and J ends, which lost 7 bases and 8 bases, there was a span of 17 bases. Germline lookup yields CDR1 SQVTM and CDR2 ANQGSEA. The CDR3 loop is CSGTRGGKGYTF. Here the CDR3 DNA reads TGCAGCGGCACAAGGGGGGGAAAAGGCTACACCTTC.

The chain recombines TRBV6-2 or TRBV6-3 with TRBJ2-2; 8 bases match TRBD2. The CDR3 spans 17 residues. The V gene's germline CDR1 is MNHEY and CDR2 SVGEGT. V was clipped by 5 bases and J by 5 bases; unmatched bases: 13. The CDR3 is CASSPLSGRTGTGELFF. In DNA, the CDR3 is TGTGCCAGCAGTCCCCTAAGCGGGAGAACGGGAACCGGGGAGCTGTTTTTT.